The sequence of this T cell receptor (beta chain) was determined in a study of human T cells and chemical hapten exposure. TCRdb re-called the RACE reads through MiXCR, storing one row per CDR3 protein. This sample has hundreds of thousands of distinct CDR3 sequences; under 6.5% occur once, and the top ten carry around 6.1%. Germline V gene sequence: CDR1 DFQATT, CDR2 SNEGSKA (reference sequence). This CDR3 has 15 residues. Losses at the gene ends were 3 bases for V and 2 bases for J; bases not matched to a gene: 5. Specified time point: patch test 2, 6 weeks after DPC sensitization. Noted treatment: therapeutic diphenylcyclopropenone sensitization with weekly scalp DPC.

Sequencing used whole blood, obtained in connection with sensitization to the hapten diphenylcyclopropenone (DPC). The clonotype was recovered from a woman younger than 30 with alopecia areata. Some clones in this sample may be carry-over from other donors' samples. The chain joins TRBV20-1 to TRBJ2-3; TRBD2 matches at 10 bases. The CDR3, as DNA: TGCAGTGCTAGTGAGCGGGGGGGGTACACAGATACGCAGTATTTT. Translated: CSASERGGYTDTQYF.